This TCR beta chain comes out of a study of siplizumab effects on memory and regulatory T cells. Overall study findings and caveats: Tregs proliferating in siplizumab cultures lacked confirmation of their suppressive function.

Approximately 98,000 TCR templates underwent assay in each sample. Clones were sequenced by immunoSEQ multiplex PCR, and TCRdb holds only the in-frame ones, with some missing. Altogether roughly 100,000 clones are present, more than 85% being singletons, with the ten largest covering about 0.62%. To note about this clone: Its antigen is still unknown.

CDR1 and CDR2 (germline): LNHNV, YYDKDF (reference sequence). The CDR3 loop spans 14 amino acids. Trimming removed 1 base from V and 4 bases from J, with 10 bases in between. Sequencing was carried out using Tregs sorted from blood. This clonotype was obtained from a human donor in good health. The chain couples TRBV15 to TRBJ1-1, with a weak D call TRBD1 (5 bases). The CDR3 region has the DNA TGTGCCACCAGCAGAGCCAGGGTTCCCACTGAAGCTTTCTTT. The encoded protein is CATSRARVPTEAFF.